This record looks at one T cell receptor (beta chain) sequence and its context. Its antigen is as yet unknown. A much larger clone differs from this one at a single base, so this may be a read error. Since the CDR3 does not end with the conserved phenylalanine or tryptophan, this likely comes from a read error. This sample was included in a study of T-cell reconstitution after alpha-beta-depleted transplantation in children. Findings of the study overall: A year post-transplant, T-cell counts and diversity derived mostly from newly produced T cells.

The TCRbeta library was prepared with unique molecular identifiers. TCRdb re-called the PCR reads with MiXCR, one entry per CDR3 protein. The data show around 440,000 distinct CDR3 sequences, over 9.5% seen once. The specimen was PBMCs, collected before TCRalphabeta/CD19-depleted stem cell transplant. This receptor was taken from a child aged 2-15 years with inherited bone marrow failure, due to receive a stem cell transplant.

CDR3 nucleotides: TGCAGTGTAGCCGGTTCAGATACGCAGTATTTG. Its translation: CSVAGSDTQYL. The V call is TRBV20-1, the J call TRBJ2-3, with D uncertain. This CDR3 comprises 11 residues. With 7 bases removed from V and 4 bases from J, the gap between germline ends came to 9 bases. The germline V gene has CDR1 DFQATT and CDR2 SNEGSKA (reference sequence).